The entry below describes one T cell receptor beta chain. The antigen remains unidentified. The data were taken from a study of siplizumab effects on memory and regulatory T cells. Study-wide results and limits: Alloreactive sequences traceable to unstimulated CD4+ memory cells declined significantly under siplizumab. An assignable phenotype, naive or memory, was missing from roughly 78-96% of proliferating CD4+ or CD8+ clones. Naive T cells appeared more diverse than memory cells and seemed to be major alloresponse contributors.

TCRdb's table, derived via immunoSEQ multiplex PCR, lists solely in-frame clones and lacks some. The sample lists 100,000 to 110,000 clones; more than 85% were seen once. The CDR3 contains 16 residues. J was trimmed by 6 bases and V by 3 bases; bases with no gene match: 9. Germline-derived CDR1 and CDR2 are KGHSH and LQKENI. Sequencing was performed on CD4+ T cells sorted from blood. The sequence was obtained from a human donor in good health. This chain uses TRBV18 with TRBJ2-2; 8 nucleotides line up with TRBD2. The CDR3 coding sequence is TGTGCCAGCTCACCCCGACTAGCGCGCGGCGCCGGGGAGCTGTTTTTT. Translation gives CASSPRLARGAGELFF.